Listed here are 5 T cell receptor beta chains from one sample, sequenced in a study of OX40 agonist ivuxolimab in advanced cancers. The table came from immunoSEQ multiplex PCR; TCRdb's copy has only in-frame clones and leaves some out. The sample has more than 35,000 clones, 84% seen once. Sequences were derived from CD4+ or CD8+ T cells sorted from blood, sampled in a trial of the OX40 agonist ivuxolimab. These receptors came from an adult with an advanced solid tumor such as melanoma, head and neck, liver or kidney cancer.

The rearrangement links TRBV9 to TRBJ2-7, with D uncertain. This CDR3 has 14 residues. Germline V gives CDR1 SGDLS, CDR2 YYNGEE. V was pared by 0 bases and J by 0 bases, with 7 bases between. The CDR3 DNA sequence: TGTGCCAGCAGCGTAGTTCCGAGCTCCTACGAGCAGTACTTC. Translating it yields CASSVVPSSYEQYF.

The chain recombines TRBV7-8 with TRBJ2-1; D call uncertain. V lost 3 bases and J lost 9, with 15 bases in between. CDR1 SGHVS and CDR2 FQNEAQ come from the germline V gene. CDR3 size: 14 residues. The CDR3 here is CASSLPFGSREQFF. CDR3 bases: TGTGCCAGCAGCTTGCCTTTCGGTTCCCGTGAGCAGTTCTTC.

Written as DNA, the CDR3 is TGTGCCAGCAGCCTGCCGTCGGGGATTCAAGAGACCCAGTACTTC. Protein sequence: CASSLPSGIQETQYF. V usage is TRBV7-9 and J usage is TRBJ2-5; the D gene is possibly TRBD2 (5 bases). CDR1 and CDR2 from the germline V gene are SEHNR and FQNEAQ (reference sequence). The CDR3 has 15 amino acids. Trimming left V 5 bases short and J 2 bases short, with 15 bases between. Complete variable domain (other parts from reference TRBV7-9 and TRBJ2-5): DTGVSQNPRHKITKRGQNVTFRCDPISEHNRLYWYRQTLGQGPEFLTYFQNEAQLEKSRLLSDRFSAERPKGSFSTLEIQRTEQGDSAMYLCASSLPSGIQETQYFGPGTRLLVL.

This chain joins TRBV5-1 and TRBJ1-1; 10 nucleotides agree with TRBD1. V gave up 4 bases and J gave up 3 bases; unmatched junction bases: 3. This CDR3 contains 14 residues. Looked up from germline, CDR1 is SGHRS and CDR2 is YFSETQ. The CDR3 sequence: CASSAGQGDTEAFF. CDR3 bases: TGCGCCAGCAGCGCCGGACAGGGGGACACTGAAGCTTTCTTT.

V is TRBV19 and J is TRBJ2-3; 8 nucleotides match TRBD2. J lost 4 bases, V lost 9 bases, and 9 bases had no gene match. The CDR3 has 14 residues. CDR1 LNHDA and CDR2 SQIVND come from the germline V gene (reference sequence). This CDR3 is CASDPGGAADTQYF. In DNA form, the CDR3 reads TGTGCCAGCGACCCCGGGGGGGCCGCAGATACGCAGTATTTT.